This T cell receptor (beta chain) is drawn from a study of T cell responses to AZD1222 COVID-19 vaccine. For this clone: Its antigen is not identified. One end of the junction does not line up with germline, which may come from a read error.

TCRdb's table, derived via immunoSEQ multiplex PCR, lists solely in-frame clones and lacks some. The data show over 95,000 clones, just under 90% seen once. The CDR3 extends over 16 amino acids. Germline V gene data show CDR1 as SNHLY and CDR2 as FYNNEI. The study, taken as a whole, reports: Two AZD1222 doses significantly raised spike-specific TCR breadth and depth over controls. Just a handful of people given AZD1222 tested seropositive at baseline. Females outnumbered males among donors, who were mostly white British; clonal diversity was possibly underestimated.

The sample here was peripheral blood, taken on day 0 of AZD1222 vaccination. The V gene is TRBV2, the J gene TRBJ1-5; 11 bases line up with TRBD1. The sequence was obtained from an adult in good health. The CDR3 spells CASTEFRDRGNQPQHF. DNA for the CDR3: TGTGCCAGCACTGAATTCCGGGACAGGGGGAATCAGCCCCAGCATTTT.